Listed here are 21 T cell receptor beta chains from one sample, sequenced in a study of blood T cell repertoires in COVID-19. Generated by immunoSEQ multiplex PCR, the TCRdb table keeps only in-frame clones and is missing some. The top ten clones hold around 8.3% of a sample with about 43,000 clones, just over 85% of them seen once. Sequenced sample: peripheral blood. These receptors were obtained from a man aged 55 to 70 with active COVID-19.

The chain is built from TRBV19 and TRBJ1-2; 7 bases fit TRBD1. The germline gives CDR1 LNHDA, CDR2 SQIVND (reference sequence). After removal of 5 bases from V and 8 bases from J, the junction contained 11 bases not matched to a gene. CDR3 length equals 14 residues. The CDR3 DNA follows: TGTGCCAGTAGTGTTACCGGGACAGCGGAAGGCTACACCTTC. Its translation: CASSVTGTAEGYTF.

This chain joins TRBV19 and TRBJ1-2, with 8 nucleotides matching TRBD1. The J segment lost 8 bases and the V segment lost 5 bases, leaving 10 bases of the junction unmatched. The CDR3 spans 14 residues. Germline V gene data show CDR1 as LNHDA and CDR2 as SQIVND (reference sequence). As DNA, the CDR3 is TGTGCCAGTAGTGACAGGGGACAAACGAGCGGCTACACCTTC. Translating gives CASSDRGQTSGYTF.

A single count supports this clone. The chain employs TRBV4-3 and TRBJ1-6, with D possibly being TRBD1 (6 bases). Germline CDR1 is LGHNA and CDR2 is YSLEER. CDR3 length: 15 residues. V lost 1 base and J 8 bases, leaving 12 bases between the germline ends. CDR3 region: CASSQVLQGDSPLHF. The CDR3 DNA follows: TGCGCCAGCAGCCAAGTCTTACAGGGAGATTCACCCCTCCACTTT.

This chain connects TRBV9 to TRBJ2-7; 12 bases match TRBD2. In germline, CDR1 is SGDLS, CDR2 YYNGEE. The V segment lost 3 bases and the J segment 2 bases; nucleotides outside the gene matches: 3. The CDR3 runs 15 residues. This CDR3 reads CASSGTSGRTYEQYF. The CDR3 nucleotides are TGTGCCAGCAGCGGAACTAGCGGGAGGACCTACGAGCAGTACTTC.

This chain uses TRBV14 with TRBJ2-2, with a possible D match to TRBD1 (5 bases). Between the trimmed V and J ends, which lost 0 bases and 4 bases, there was a span of 18 bases. The CDR3 covers 18 residues. The germline gives CDR1 SGHDN, CDR2 FVKESK. The CDR3 here is CASSQERWQGSVTGELFF. The CDR3 DNA reads TGTGCCAGCAGCCAAGAAAGGTGGCAGGGCTCCGTCACCGGGGAGCTGTTTTTT.

The V and J genes are TRBV29-1 and TRBJ2-7; the D gene is possibly TRBD2 (6 bases). Germline V gene lookup returns CDR1 SQVTM and CDR2 ANQGSEA. V gave up 4 bases and J gave up 3 bases, with 16 bases separating them. This CDR3 is built from 14 residues. CDR3 protein: CSVVAGLGVYEQYF. CDR3 bases: TGCAGCGTTGTTGCGGGGCTTGGGGTCTACGAGCAGTACTTC.

The chain employs TRBV6-5 and TRBJ2-5; D call uncertain. The germline V gene has CDR1 MNHEY and CDR2 SVGAGI. V dropped 6 bases and J dropped 5 bases, with 7 bases sitting between them. The length of the CDR3 is 11 residues. The CDR3 region is CASSTLETQYF. CDR3 nucleotide sequence: TGTGCCAGCAGCACTCTCGAGACCCAGTACTTC.

This clone was seen only once. The genes are TRBV2 and TRBJ2-3; D possibly corresponds to TRBD2 (7 bases). Trimming took off 8 bases at V and 6 bases at J, with 15 bases between the two ends. Germline V gives CDR1 SNHLY, CDR2 FYNNEI. This CDR3 has 13 residues. In nucleotides, the CDR3 is TGTGCCAGCGAAGTGGGAGGGGGGGATACGCAGTATTTT. Translated: CASEVGGGDTQYF.

The CDR3 is CASRTEGGADTQYF. For the CDR3, the DNA is TGCGCCAGCAGGACGGAGGGCGGGGCAGATACGCAGTATTTT. The chain recombines TRBV5-1 with TRBJ2-3; tentative D call: TRBD2 (6 bases). The CDR3 has 14 residues. V lost 5 bases and J lost 4, with 14 bases in between. The germline gives CDR1 SGHRS, CDR2 YFSETQ. Full variable domain (outside the CDR3, taken from reference TRBV5-1 and TRBJ2-3): KAGVTQTPRYLIKTRGQQVTLSCSPISGHRSVSWYQQTPGQGLQFLFEYFSETQRNKGNFPGRFSGRQFSNSRSEMNVSTLELGDSALYLCASRTEGGADTQYFGPGTRLTVL.

The chain carries TRBV7-9 and TRBJ1-2; 9 bases are shared with TRBD1. This CDR3 is built from 13 residues. V was clipped by 4 bases and J by 7 bases; unmatched bases: 4. Germline V gene sequence: CDR1 SEHNR, CDR2 FQNEAQ (reference sequence). The CDR3 DNA follows: TGTGCCAGCAGCTCTACAGGGGGCTCTGGCTACACCTTC. This translates into CASSSTGGSGYTF.

The CDR3 loop reads CASSLAKVQGNEQFF. DNA of the CDR3: TGTGCCAGCAGCTTGGCCAAGGTCCAGGGGAATGAGCAGTTCTTC. The chain is built from TRBV5-4 and TRBJ2-1; weak D call: TRBD1 (6 bases). Trimming took off 0 bases at V and 7 bases at J, with 14 bases between the two ends. Germline CDR1 is SGHNT and CDR2 is YYREEE (reference sequence). There are 15 residues in the CDR3.

The V call is TRBV6-2 or TRBV6-3, the J call TRBJ1-4; maybe TRBD1 (5 bases). CDR1 and CDR2 from the germline V gene are MNHEY and SVGEGT. The CDR3 spans 15 residues. Deletions cut 7 bases from V and 0 bases from J, with 12 bases between. The CDR3 here is CASTPGGTTNEKLFF. Here the CDR3 DNA reads TGTGCCAGCACCCCGGGGGGTACAACTAATGAAAAACTGTTTTTT.

The V gene is TRBV9, the J gene TRBJ2-1; 10 positions agree with TRBD2. Germline CDR1 SGDLS, CDR2 YYNGEE. The V segment lost 0 bases and the J segment 4 bases; nucleotides outside the gene matches: 4. The length of the CDR3 is 16 residues. CDR3: CASSVGASGSYNEQFF. The CDR3 region has the DNA TGTGCCAGCAGCGTAGGGGCTAGCGGGAGTTACAATGAGCAGTTCTTC.

The genes are TRBV15 and TRBJ2-1; 7 bases line up with TRBD2. CDR3 length: 18 residues. Germline CDR1 LNHNV, CDR2 YYDKDF (reference sequence). Germline trimming cut 1 base from V and 6 bases from J; bases unmatched to any gene: 15. The DNA for the CDR3 is TGTGCCACCAGCAGAGCTGCGTCTAAAGGGAGGGGAGGCAATGAGCAGTTCTTC. Residues: CATSRAASKGRGGNEQFF. The variable domain in full, with the rest retrieved from reference TRBV15 and TRBJ2-1, is DAMVIQNPRYQVTQFGKPVTLSCSQTLNHNVMYWYQQKSSQAPKLLFHYYDKDFNNEADTPDNFQSRRPNTSFCFLDIRSPGLGDTAMYLCATSRAASKGRGGNEQFFGPGTRLTVL.

This clone was observed a few times. This chain joins TRBV4-3 and TRBJ2-3; a possible D gene is TRBD2 (7 bases). The CDR3 is 17 residues long. V lost 4 bases and J 1 base, leaving 18 bases between the germline ends. Germline V gives CDR1 LGHNA, CDR2 YSLEER. The CDR3 sequence: CASSPRVGGPRTDTQYF. In nucleotides, the CDR3 is TGCGCCAGCAGCCCCCGGGTGGGGGGGCCCCGCACAGATACGCAGTATTTT.

The chain recombines TRBV2 with TRBJ2-7, with 8 bases fitting TRBD1. The germline CDR1 and CDR2 sequences are SNHLY and FYNNEI. J lost 4 bases, V lost 6 bases, and 5 bases had no gene match. This CDR3 region has 13 residues. The CDR3: CASRQGDGYEQYF. CDR3 sequence (DNA): TGTGCCAGCAGACAGGGGGACGGTTACGAGCAGTACTTC. The entire variable domain, with the rest obtained from reference TRBV2 and TRBJ2-7, is as follows: EPEVTQTPSHQVTQMGQEVILRCVPISNHLYFYWYRQILGQKVEFLVSFYNNEISEKSEIFDDQFSVERPDGSNFTLKIRSTKLEDSAMYFCASRQGDGYEQYFGPGTRLTVT.

The chain joins TRBV6-2 or TRBV6-3 to TRBJ1-1; D gene ambiguous. Per the germline V gene, CDR1 is MNHEY and CDR2 is SVGEGT. This CDR3 comprises 12 residues. Trimming took 2 bases from V and 3 from J, leaving 4 bases between them. CDR3 loop: CASSYQDTEAFF. The CDR3, as DNA: TGTGCCAGCAGTTACCAGGACACTGAAGCTTTCTTT.

The chain has TRBV5-1 and TRBJ2-7; 16 nucleotides agree with TRBD2. The J segment lost 4 bases and the V segment lost 3 bases, leaving 7 bases of the junction unmatched. Germline V CDR1 and CDR2: SGHRS, YFSETQ. The CDR3 is 17 residues long. CDR3 DNA sequence: TGCGCCAGCAGCTATGGGACTAGCGGGAGGGCCAGATACGAGCAGTACTTC. The encoded protein is CASSYGTSGRARYEQYF.

This chain connects TRBV6-5 to TRBJ1-5; 9 bases match TRBD1. This CDR3 region has 14 residues. Looked up from germline, CDR1 is MNHEY and CDR2 is SVGAGI. Trimming cost V 5 bases and J 7 bases; bases outside gene matches: 6. The CDR3 coding sequence is TGTGCCAGCAGTCTAGGACAGGGGTTACAGCCCCAGCATTTT. Translating it yields CASSLGQGLQPQHF.

For the CDR3, the DNA is TGTGCCAGCAGTGAAAACATTTCCTACAATGAGCAGTTCTTC. It is translated as CASSENISYNEQFF. The rearrangement links TRBV2 to TRBJ2-1; no definite D call. The CDR3 runs to 14 residues. Germline CDR1 reads SNHLY; CDR2 reads FYNNEI. V gave up 2 bases and J gave up 1 base, with 6 bases separating them.

The chain couples TRBV18 to TRBJ2-1; 8 nucleotides align to TRBD2. With 3 bases clipped from V and 7 bases from J, the junction kept 2 bases outside the gene matches. Per the germline V gene, CDR1 is KGHSH and CDR2 is LQKENI. The CDR3 loop spans 13 amino acids. The CDR3 reads CASSPGLGNEQFF. CDR3 nucleotide sequence: TGTGCCAGCTCACCGGGACTAGGAAATGAGCAGTTCTTC.